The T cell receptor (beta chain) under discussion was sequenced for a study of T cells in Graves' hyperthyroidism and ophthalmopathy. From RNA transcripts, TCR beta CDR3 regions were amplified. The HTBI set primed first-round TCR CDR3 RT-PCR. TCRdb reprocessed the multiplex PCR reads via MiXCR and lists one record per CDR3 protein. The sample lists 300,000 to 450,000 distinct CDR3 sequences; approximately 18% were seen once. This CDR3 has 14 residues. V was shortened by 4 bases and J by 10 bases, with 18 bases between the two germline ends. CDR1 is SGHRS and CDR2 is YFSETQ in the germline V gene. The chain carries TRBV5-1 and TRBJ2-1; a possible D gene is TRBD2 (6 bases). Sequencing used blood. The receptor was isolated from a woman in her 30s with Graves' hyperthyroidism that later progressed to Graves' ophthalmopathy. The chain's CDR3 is CASSAGRNSYEQFF. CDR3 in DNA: TGCGCCAGCAGCGCGGGACGGAACTCCTACGAGCAGTTCTTC. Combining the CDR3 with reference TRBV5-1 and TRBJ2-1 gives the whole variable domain KAGVTQTPRYLIKTRGQQVTLSCSPISGHRSVSWYQQTPGQGLQFLFEYFSETQRNKGNFPGRFSGRQFSNSRSEMNVSTLELGDSALYLCASSAGRNSYEQFFGPGTRLTVL.